This TCR beta chain is drawn from a study of identifying expanded T cells in peripheral blood. About this clone itself: Its specificity is unknown.

Assay used: immunoSEQ multiplex PCR; TCRdb lists only in-frame clones, some missing. Among 80,000 to 90,000 clones listed, approximately 86% were seen once. Study results and caveats: Two-week clone count variance significantly increased as total template count grew. Over about two and four weeks, about 17 and 20 clones changed, versus around 1.2 between replicates.

Collection occurred without any documented infections or immune events in donors. Sequencing was carried out using blood. This TCR derives from a person aged 18 to 75 in good health.

The CDR3 loop is CASSLAPGTADTGELFF. CDR3 coding DNA: TGTGCCAGCAGCTTAGCTCCCGGGACGGCGGACACCGGGGAGCTGTTTTTT. This chain connects TRBV7-6 to TRBJ2-2; perhaps D is TRBD1 or TRBD2 (5 bases each). The V gene lost 0 bases and the J gene lost 3 bases, with 14 bases spanning the gap. The length of the CDR3 is 17 residues. CDR1 and CDR2 (germline): SGHVS, FNYEAQ.